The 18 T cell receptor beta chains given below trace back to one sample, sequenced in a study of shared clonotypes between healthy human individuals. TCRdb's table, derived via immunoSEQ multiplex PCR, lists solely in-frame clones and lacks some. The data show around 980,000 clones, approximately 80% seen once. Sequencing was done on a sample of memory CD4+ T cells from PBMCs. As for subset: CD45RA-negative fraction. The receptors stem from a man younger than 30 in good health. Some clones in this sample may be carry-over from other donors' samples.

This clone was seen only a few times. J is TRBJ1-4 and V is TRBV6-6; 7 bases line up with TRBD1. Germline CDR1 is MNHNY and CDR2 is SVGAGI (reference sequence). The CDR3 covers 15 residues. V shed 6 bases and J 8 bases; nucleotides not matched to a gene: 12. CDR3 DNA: TGTGCCAGCAGGGACCGGGACAGTGAGAGAGAAAAACTGTTTTTT. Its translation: CASRDRDSEREKLFF.

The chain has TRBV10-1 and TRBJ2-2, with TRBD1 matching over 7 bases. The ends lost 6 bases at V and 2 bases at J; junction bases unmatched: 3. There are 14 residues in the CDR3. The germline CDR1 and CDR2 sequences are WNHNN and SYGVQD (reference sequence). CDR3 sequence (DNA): TGCGCCAGCAGCCCAGGGGGTAACACCGGGGAGCTGTTTTTT. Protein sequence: CASSPGGNTGELFF.

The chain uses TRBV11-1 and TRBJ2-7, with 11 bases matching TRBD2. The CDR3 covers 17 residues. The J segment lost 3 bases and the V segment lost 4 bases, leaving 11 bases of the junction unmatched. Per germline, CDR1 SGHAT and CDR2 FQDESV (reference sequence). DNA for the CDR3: TGTGCCAGCAGCTCCCTACTAGCGGGAGTATCTCGCTACGAGCAGTACTTC. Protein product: CASSSLLAGVSRYEQYF.

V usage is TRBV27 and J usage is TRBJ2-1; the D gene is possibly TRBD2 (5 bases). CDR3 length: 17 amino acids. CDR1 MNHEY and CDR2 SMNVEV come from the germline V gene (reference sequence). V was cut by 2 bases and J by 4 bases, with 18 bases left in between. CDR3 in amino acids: CASSLGNGLRTYNEQFF. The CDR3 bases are TGTGCCAGCAGTTTAGGTAATGGACTTCGAACATACAATGAGCAGTTCTTC.

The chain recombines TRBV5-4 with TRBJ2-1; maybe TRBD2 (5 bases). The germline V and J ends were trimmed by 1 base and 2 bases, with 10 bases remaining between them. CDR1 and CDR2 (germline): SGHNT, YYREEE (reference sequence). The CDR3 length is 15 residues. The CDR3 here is CASSLNVGAYNEQFF. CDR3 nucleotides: TGTGCCAGCAGCTTGAATGTCGGGGCCTACAATGAGCAGTTCTTC.

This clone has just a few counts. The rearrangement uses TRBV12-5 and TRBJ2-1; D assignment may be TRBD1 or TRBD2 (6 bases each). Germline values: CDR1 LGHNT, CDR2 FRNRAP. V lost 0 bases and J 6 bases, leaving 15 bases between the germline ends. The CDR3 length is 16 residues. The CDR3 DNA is TGTGCTAGTGGTTTGGTACAAGGGGGGACCCCCAATGAGCAGTTCTTC. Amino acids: CASGLVQGGTPNEQFF.

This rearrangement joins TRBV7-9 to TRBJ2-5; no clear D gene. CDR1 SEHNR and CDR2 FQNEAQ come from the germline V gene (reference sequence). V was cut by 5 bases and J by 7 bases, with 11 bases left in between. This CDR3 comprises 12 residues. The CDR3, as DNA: TGTGCCAGCAGCGCGCCTTACGGGACCCAGTACTTC. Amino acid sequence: CASSAPYGTQYF.

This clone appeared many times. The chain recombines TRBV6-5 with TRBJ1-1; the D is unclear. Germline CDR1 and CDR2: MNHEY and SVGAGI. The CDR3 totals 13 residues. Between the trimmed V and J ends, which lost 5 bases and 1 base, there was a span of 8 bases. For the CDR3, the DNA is TGTGCCAGCAGTCGGATCACGAACACTGAAGCTTTCTTT. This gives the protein CASSRITNTEAFF.

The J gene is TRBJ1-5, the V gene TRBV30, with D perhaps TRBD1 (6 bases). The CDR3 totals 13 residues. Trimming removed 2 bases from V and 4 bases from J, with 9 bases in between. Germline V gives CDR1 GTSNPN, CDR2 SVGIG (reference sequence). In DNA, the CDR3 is TGTGCCTGGAGTCACAGGGAGAATCAGCCCCAGCATTTT. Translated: CAWSHRENQPQHF.

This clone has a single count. CDR3: CASTETDSYEQYF. The CDR3 region has the DNA TGTGCCAGCACCGAGACAGATTCCTACGAGCAGTACTTC. V is TRBV5-6 and J is TRBJ2-7; the D gene is possibly TRBD1 (5 bases). This CDR3 is 13 amino acids long. Germline V CDR1 and CDR2: SGHDT, YYEEEE. V lost 6 bases, J lost 1 base, and 11 bases lay in between.

The CDR3 DNA reads as TGTGCCAGCAGTTTAGGAGGGGCGGGCGGGGAGCAGTACTTC. This sequence encodes CASSLGGAGGEQYF. The V and J genes are TRBV28 and TRBJ2-7, with D perhaps TRBD2 (6 bases). Germline-derived CDR1 and CDR2 are MDHEN and SYDVKM. Trimming removed 2 bases at V and 7 bases at J, with 15 bases between. The CDR3 consists of 14 residues.

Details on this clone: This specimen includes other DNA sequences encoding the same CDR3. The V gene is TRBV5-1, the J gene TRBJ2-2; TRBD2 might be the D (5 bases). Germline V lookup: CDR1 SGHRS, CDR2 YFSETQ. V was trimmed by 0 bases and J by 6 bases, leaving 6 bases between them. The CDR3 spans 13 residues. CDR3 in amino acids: CASSLVSAGELFF. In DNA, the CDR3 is TGCGCCAGCAGCTTGGTTAGCGCCGGGGAGCTGTTTTTT.

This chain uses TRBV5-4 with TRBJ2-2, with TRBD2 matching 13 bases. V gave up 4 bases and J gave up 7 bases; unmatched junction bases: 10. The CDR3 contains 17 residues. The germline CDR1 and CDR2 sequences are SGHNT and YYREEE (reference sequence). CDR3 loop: CASSGPTSGRSGGELFF. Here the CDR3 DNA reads TGTGCCAGCAGCGGGCCGACTAGCGGGAGGAGTGGCGGGGAGCTGTTTTTT.

DNA for the CDR3: TGTGCCAGAAGCCCCTACAGGGGGCGGGGTCGGTCCTACAATGAGCAGTTCTTC. It translates to CARSPYRGRGRSYNEQFF. The J gene is TRBJ2-1, the V gene TRBV5-3; 9 positions match TRBD1. TRBV5-3 carries the ORF label, with uncertain function. The CDR3 is 18 residues long. The trim removed 4 bases at V and 1 base at J, leaving 12 bases unmatched.

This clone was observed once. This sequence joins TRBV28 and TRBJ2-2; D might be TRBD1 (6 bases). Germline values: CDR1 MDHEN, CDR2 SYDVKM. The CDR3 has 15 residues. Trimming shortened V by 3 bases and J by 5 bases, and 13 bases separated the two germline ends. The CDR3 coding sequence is TGTGCCAGCAGTTTTTCTAGGGGGTATACCGGGGAGCTGTTTTTT. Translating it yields CASSFSRGYTGELFF.

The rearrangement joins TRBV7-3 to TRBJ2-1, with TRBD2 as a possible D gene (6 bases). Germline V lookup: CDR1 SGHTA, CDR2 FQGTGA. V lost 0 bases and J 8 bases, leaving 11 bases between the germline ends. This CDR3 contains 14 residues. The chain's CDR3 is CASSLTLPSDEQFF. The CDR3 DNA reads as TGTGCCAGCAGCTTAACGTTACCTAGCGATGAGCAGTTCTTC. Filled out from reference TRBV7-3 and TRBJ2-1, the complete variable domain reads GAGVSQTPSNKVTEKGKYVELRCDPISGHTALYWYRQSLGQGPEFLIYFQGTGAADDSGLPNDRFFAVRPEGSVSTLKIQRTERGDSAVYLCASSLTLPSDEQFFGPGTRLTVL.

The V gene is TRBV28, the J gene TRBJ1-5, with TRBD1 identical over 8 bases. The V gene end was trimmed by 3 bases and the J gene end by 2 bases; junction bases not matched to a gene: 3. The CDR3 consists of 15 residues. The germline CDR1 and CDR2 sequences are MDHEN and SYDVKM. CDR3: CASSFAGGGNQPQHF. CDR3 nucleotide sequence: TGTGCCAGCAGTTTTGCAGGGGGCGGCAATCAGCCCCAGCATTTT.

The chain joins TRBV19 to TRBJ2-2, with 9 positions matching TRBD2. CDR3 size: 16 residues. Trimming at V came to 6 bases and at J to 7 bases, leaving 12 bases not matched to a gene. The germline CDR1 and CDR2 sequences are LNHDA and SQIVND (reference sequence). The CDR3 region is CASRGRGRAESGELFF. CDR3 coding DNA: TGTGCCAGTAGAGGTCGCGGGAGGGCGGAAAGCGGGGAGCTGTTTTTT.